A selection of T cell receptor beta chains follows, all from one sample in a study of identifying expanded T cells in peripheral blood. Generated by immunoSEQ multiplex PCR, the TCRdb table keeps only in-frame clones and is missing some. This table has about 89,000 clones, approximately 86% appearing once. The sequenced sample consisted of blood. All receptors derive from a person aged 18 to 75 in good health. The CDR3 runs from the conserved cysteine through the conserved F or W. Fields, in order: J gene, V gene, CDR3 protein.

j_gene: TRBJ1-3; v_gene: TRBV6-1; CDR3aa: CASREDRHSGNTIYF
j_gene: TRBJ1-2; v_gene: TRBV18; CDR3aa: CASSGAANYGYTF
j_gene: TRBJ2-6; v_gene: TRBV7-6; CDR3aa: CASSFGSSGANVLTF
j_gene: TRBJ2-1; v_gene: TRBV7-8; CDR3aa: CASSSPGTSGGVEQFF
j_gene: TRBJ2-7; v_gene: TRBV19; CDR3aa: CASSISSPGTGTYEQYF
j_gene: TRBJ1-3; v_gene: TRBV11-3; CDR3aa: CASSQWRGPAGNTIYF
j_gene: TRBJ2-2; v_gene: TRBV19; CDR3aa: CASIGHGGTGELFF
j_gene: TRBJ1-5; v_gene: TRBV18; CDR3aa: CASSPQGGGSSNQPQHF
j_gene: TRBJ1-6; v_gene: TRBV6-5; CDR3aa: CASSLTGTGGEPLHF
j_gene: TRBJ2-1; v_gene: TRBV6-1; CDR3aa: CASSEYGTGNYNEQFF
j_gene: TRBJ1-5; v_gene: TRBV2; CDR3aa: CASSAQGSAAQPQHF
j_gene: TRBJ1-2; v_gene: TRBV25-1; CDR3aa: CASSARTGTGVYGYTF
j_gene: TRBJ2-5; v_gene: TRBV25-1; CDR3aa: CASTSSGGQETQYF
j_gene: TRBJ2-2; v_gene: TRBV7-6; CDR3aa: CASSLGGGLLAGELFF
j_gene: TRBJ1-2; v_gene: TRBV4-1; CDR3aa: CASSPGYNKNYGYTF
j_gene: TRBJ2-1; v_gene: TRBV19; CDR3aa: CASIRSAASNEQFF
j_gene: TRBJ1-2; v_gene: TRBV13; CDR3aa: CASSSPGQVGSEGYTF
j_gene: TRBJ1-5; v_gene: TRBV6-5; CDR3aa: CASSYGLNQPQHF
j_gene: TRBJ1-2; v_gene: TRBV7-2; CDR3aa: CASTPSGTGGYGYTF
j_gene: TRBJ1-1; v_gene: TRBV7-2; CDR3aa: CASSFSGWGGTEAFF
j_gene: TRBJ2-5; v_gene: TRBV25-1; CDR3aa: CASNVQGDRQTQYF
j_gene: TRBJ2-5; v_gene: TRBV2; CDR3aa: CASSVLGSETQYF
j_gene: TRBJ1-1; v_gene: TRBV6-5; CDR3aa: CASSPLGPSDLAFF
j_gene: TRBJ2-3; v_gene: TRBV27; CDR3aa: CASSGQGGDTQYF
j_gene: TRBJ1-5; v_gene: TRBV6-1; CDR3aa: CASSQETDGGQPQHF
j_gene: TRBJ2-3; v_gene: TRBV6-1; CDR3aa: CASSGLAGGPDTQYF
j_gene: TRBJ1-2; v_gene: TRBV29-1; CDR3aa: CSVVIEWGANYGYTF
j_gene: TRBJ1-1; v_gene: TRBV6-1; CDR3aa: CASLLNTEAFF
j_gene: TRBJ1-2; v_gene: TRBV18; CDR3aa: CASSPGEHYGYTF
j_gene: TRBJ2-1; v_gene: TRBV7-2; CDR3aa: CASSLLAYNEQFF
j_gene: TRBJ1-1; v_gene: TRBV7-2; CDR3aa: CASSLYGDLGEAFF
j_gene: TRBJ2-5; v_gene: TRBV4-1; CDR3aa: CASSHPAGRANPETQYF
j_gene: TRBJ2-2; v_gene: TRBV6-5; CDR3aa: CATLQGTGELFF
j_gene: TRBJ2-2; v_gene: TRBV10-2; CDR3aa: CASTGVGELFF
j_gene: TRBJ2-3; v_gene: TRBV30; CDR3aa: CAWRGRGVDTQYF
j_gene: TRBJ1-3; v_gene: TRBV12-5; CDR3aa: CASGRVDPGNTIYF
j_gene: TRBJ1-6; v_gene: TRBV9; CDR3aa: CASSVDPGRNSPLHF
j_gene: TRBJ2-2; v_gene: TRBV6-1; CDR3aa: CASSDTRTGGYTGELFF
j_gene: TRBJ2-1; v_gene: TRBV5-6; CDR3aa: CASSIGLSSYNEQFF
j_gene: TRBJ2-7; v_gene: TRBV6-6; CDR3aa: CASRAAYEQYF
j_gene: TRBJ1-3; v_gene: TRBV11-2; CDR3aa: CASSLRPSGNTIYF
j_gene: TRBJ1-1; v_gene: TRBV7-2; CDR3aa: CASSLVSPSWGGTEAFF
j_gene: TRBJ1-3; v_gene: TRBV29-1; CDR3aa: CSALSAGNTIYF